Sequencing of this TCR beta chain was carried out in a study of blood T cell repertoires in COVID-19 (TCRdb year 2020). In terms of the full investigation: The collaborator samples originated in the United States, Italy and Spain and spanned the acute and convalescent phases of COVID-19. The prospective study material was composed of cDNA or gDNA derived from T cells, B-cell-depleted T cells, or PBMCs. The dataset comprised deeply sampled blood TCRbeta repertoires from subjects exposed to, actively infected with, or recovered from COVID-19. The repertoires were released in a freely available public database meant as a resource for research on the immune response to SARS-CoV-2. Samples were obtained from the ongoing ImmuneRACE study (first 160 participants) and from about 1,300 subjects provided by 6 global collaborators. Nearly every sample came with metadata listing a de-identified subject ID, COVID-19 status, age in years and sex. HLA class I and class II types, where available, came from metadata supplied by the sample provider rather than from assay-based typing. The research as a whole found: The quantity of clinical and demographic metadata differed by source and by participant and was supplied without curation.

About this clone itself: Its target antigen remains unknown. The sample holds no much larger clone one base away, and base qualities are not on file.

Collaborating institutions collected whole blood in K2EDTA tubes following their own protocols. For TCRbeta analysis, collaborators shipped samples in one of three forms: frozen whole blood, isolated PBMCs, or DNA extracted from either of those sample types. TCRbeta CDR3 regions were amplified from genomic DNA by means of the immunoSEQ Assay, a bias-controlled multiplex PCR. Turning to the authors' computational methods: The number of nucleated cells in each sample was estimated by amplification of reference gene primers within the assay. Sequence reads were collapsed and filtered to measure the absolute abundance of every unique TCRbeta CDR3 rearrangement. For each sample, productive Simpson clonality was calculated as the square root of Simpson's diversity index over productive rearrangements. TCRdb stores this immuneACCESS table with in-frame sequences only. Part of the clones is absent; in the studies checked, under half of the shortfall reflects unresolved V genes, and no reason is known for the rest. V and J calls and clone size follow that table, whereas D and trimming were derived from the DNA. This sample comprises approximately 130,000 clones, about 87% of them detected only once. Roughly 2.5% of the sample lies in the top ten.

The CDR3 starts with the cysteine, ends with the phenylalanine, and has 13 residues. The kept DNA is CDR3 alone, 39 bases in frame from the first base. The germline V gene specifies MNHNS as CDR1 and SASEGT as CDR2. At the junction V is shortened by 3 bases and J by 9 bases, with 12 bases in between. The specimen was peripheral blood. The rearrangement joined TRBV6-1 to TRBJ2-1; a weak D assignment points to TRBD1 (6 bases agree). The receptor comes from a man aged 45-65 years with active COVID-19. The nucleotide sequence is given as TGTGCCAGCAGTGATCAACAGGGCGGTGAGCAGTTCTTC. The translation is CASSDQQGGEQFF.